Listed below are T cell receptor beta chains from one sample, sequenced in a study of Ad26.COV2.S vaccination and SARS-CoV-2 variants. Clones were sequenced by immunoSEQ multiplex PCR, and TCRdb holds only the in-frame ones, with some missing. Of 400,000 to 450,000 clones detected, about 90% appear once; the ten largest clones hold about 4.4%. The sample consisted of peripheral blood, taken in a trial of Ad26.COV2.S vaccine versus placebo. The receptor set was obtained from a person between 18 and 65 years old who received the Ad26.COV2.S COVID-19 vaccine or a placebo. Each CDR3 is given with its conserved first and last residue. Each record gives: J gene, V gene, CDR3 length, D gene, CDR3 protein. D genes are given only for firm matches.

j_gene: TRBJ1-2
v_gene: TRBV3-1/TRBV3-2
len: 15
d_gene: TRBD1
CDR3aa: CASSQLDRANYGYTF

j_gene: TRBJ2-7
v_gene: TRBV7-6
len: 17
d_gene: TRBD1
CDR3aa: CASRPELGQGASYEQYF

j_gene: TRBJ2-1
v_gene: TRBV9
len: 14
d_gene: TRBD2
CDR3aa: CASSAVTSSGEQFF

j_gene: TRBJ2-5
v_gene: TRBV24-1
len: 16
d_gene: TRBD2
CDR3aa: CATSDPGLAAQETQYF

j_gene: TRBJ2-3
v_gene: TRBV4-2
len: 18
d_gene: TRBD2
CDR3aa: CASSQAGLAGAFTDTQYF

j_gene: TRBJ2-4
v_gene: TRBV7-2
len: 18
d_gene: .
CDR3aa: CASSLVVGKDQAKNIQYF

j_gene: TRBJ1-1
v_gene: TRBV3-1/TRBV3-2
len: 12
d_gene: .
CDR3aa: CASSPGVWGAFF

j_gene: TRBJ1-1
v_gene: TRBV20-1
len: 9
d_gene: .
CDR3aa: CSANTEAFF

j_gene: TRBJ2-3
v_gene: TRBV7-8
len: 15
d_gene: .
CDR3aa: CASSLGSLSTDTQYF

j_gene: TRBJ2-7
v_gene: TRBV18
len: 12
d_gene: .
CDR3aa: CASSSGPHEQYF

j_gene: TRBJ1-6
v_gene: TRBV9
len: 16
d_gene: TRBD1
CDR3aa: CASSVDTGTGDSPLHF

j_gene: TRBJ2-5
v_gene: TRBV9
len: 14
d_gene: TRBD1
CDR3aa: CASSGDRGLETQYF

j_gene: TRBJ2-5
v_gene: TRBV19
len: 13
d_gene: .
CDR3aa: CASSWTNQETQYF

j_gene: TRBJ2-7
v_gene: TRBV16
len: 13
d_gene: .
CDR3aa: CASSPSSLGEQYF

j_gene: TRBJ2-7
v_gene: TRBV7-8
len: 15
d_gene: TRBD1
CDR3aa: CASSHGTADTYEQYF

j_gene: TRBJ1-4
v_gene: TRBV10-3
len: 13
d_gene: .
CDR3aa: CATRLDPNEKLFF

j_gene: TRBJ1-1
v_gene: TRBV6-6
len: 15
d_gene: .
CDR3aa: CASSYGRGMNTEAFF

j_gene: TRBJ2-1
v_gene: TRBV5-6
len: 13
d_gene: .
CDR3aa: CASSLPGANEQFF

j_gene: TRBJ2-5
v_gene: TRBV7-2
len: 15
d_gene: TRBD1
CDR3aa: CASSLGRRGKETQYF

j_gene: TRBJ2-7
v_gene: TRBV7-2
len: 15
d_gene: .
CDR3aa: CASSLRGAQGHEQYF

j_gene: TRBJ2-3
v_gene: TRBV5-1
len: 16
d_gene: TRBD2
CDR3aa: CASSSRVGLAGEAQYF

j_gene: TRBJ2-7
v_gene: TRBV5-4
len: 18
d_gene: TRBD1
CDR3aa: CASSLAASGGFWTYEQYF

j_gene: TRBJ2-1
v_gene: TRBV9
len: 15
d_gene: .
CDR3aa: CASSQGLATYNEQFF

j_gene: TRBJ2-7
v_gene: TRBV5-5
len: 14
d_gene: .
CDR3aa: CASSVNRVVGEQYF

j_gene: TRBJ2-1
v_gene: TRBV5-1
len: 16
d_gene: .
CDR3aa: CASSPAGLTLGNEQFF

j_gene: TRBJ1-6
v_gene: TRBV9
len: 13
d_gene: .
CDR3aa: CASSSPPQRTLHF